The clone carrying this T cell receptor beta chain was seen a few times. Its antigen remains unknown. The CDR3 consists of 15 residues. Germline CDR1 reads SGHAT; CDR2 reads FQNNGV. V was pared by 6 bases and J by 6 bases, with 8 bases of the junction left unmatched. These data come from a study of blood T cells in healthy people across ages. It was with a sample-barcoded 5' primer and a J-beta primer mix that a second PCR of roughly 7 to 12 cycles was run. TCRdb re-called the 5' RACE reads through MiXCR, storing one row per CDR3 protein. The sample lists some 900,000 distinct CDR3 sequences; around 48% were seen once. Study findings and constraints: More naive CD4+ cells and higher diversity marked long-lived donors relative to aged donors.

The sequenced material came from blood. This clonotype was obtained from a man aged 25-45 years in good health. The rearrangement joins TRBV11-2 to TRBJ2-3; TRBD2 agrees at 11 bases. The CDR3 spells CASSIAGGPTDTQYF. CDR3 in DNA: TGTGCCAGCAGTATAGCGGGGGGGCCTACGGATACGCAGTATTTT.